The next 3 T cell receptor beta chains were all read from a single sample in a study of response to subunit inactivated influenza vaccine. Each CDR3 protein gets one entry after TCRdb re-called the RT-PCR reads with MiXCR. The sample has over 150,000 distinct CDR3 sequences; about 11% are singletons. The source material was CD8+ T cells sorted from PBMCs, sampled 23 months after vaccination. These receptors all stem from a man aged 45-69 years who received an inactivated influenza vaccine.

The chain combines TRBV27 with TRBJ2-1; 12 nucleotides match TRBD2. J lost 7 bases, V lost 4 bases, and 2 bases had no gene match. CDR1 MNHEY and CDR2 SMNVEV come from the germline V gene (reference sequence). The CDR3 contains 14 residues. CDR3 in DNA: TGTGCCAGCAGTTGGACTAGCGGGGATAATGAGCAGTTCTTC. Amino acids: CASSWTSGDNEQFF.

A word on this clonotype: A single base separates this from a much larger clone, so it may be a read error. The CDR3, as DNA: TGTGCCAGCAGGCAGGGGGGAAACACCCTATATTTT. The encoded protein is CASRQGGNTLYF. The J gene is TRBJ1-3, the V gene TRBV28, with 7 bases fitting TRBD1. The germline CDR1 and CDR2 sequences are MDHEN and SYDVKM. The CDR3 has 12 amino acids.

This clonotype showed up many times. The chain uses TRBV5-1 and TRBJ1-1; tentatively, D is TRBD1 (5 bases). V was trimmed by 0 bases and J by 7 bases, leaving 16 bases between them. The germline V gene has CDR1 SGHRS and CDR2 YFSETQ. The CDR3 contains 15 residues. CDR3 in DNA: TGCGCCAGCAGCTTGGACCTTCTAGGGGCAGGTGAAGCTTTCTTT. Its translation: CASSLDLLGAGEAFF.